What follows are 2 T cell receptor beta chains derived from one specimen sequenced in a study of blood T cell repertoires in COVID-19. Some clones are missing from TCRdb's copy, which holds only in-frame ones; the method was immunoSEQ multiplex PCR. The sample yields roughly 73,000 clones, about nine tenths seen once. Sequencing input: peripheral blood. The receptors come from an elderly woman with active or convalescent COVID-19.

CDR3 sequence reads: CASKGRNQPQHF. The CDR3 DNA reads as TGTGCCAGCAAGGGGAGGAATCAGCCCCAGCATTTT. The chain joins TRBV27 to TRBJ1-5; D is perhaps TRBD1 (5 bases). The germline gives CDR1 MNHEY, CDR2 SMNVEV (reference sequence). Trimming removed 7 bases at V and 4 bases at J, with 8 bases between. This CDR3 comprises 12 residues.

The chain uses TRBV10-3 and TRBJ1-3; D not certain. CDR1 is ENHRY and CDR2 is SYGVKD in the germline V gene. V lost 5 bases and J lost 4, with 21 bases in between. This CDR3 has 17 residues. In DNA, the CDR3 is TGTGCCATCAGTAGATCGAGTCTGGGCTTTGAAGGAAACACCATATATTTT. Encoded protein: CAISRSSLGFEGNTIYF.